One sample yielded the 26 T cell receptor beta chains listed below, sequenced in a study of identical twins. TCRdb re-called the 5' RACE reads with MiXCR, one entry per CDR3 protein. Among roughly 250,000 distinct CDR3 sequences listed, approximately 8% were seen once. The sample was also linked to a second study, of yellow fever vaccine responses in identical twins.

The sequencing sample was made of CD8+ T cells sorted from blood. Receptor source: a woman between 18 and 29 years old in good health.

V and J are TRBV4-1 and TRBJ1-2; 12 bases align to TRBD1. Losses at the gene ends were 2 bases for V and 2 bases for J; bases not matched to a gene: 6. Germline V lookup: CDR1 MGHRA, CDR2 YSYEKL. The CDR3 extends over 17 amino acids. The CDR3 DNA is TGCGCCAGCAGCCAAACGGGACAGGGGGCGTTAAACTATGGCTACACCTTC. Its translation: CASSQTGQGALNYGYTF.

This clonotype was seen repeatedly, ten times or more. The CDR3: CATSDPTTGGRSYEQYF. The CDR3, as DNA: TGTGCCACCAGTGACCCCACCACAGGAGGCCGTTCGTACGAGCAGTACTTC. The chain joins TRBV24-1 to TRBJ2-7, with D possibly called TRBD1 or TRBD2 (5 bases each). The V gene lost 4 bases and the J gene lost 4 bases, with 22 bases spanning the gap. Germline CDR1 reads KGHDR; CDR2 reads SFDVKD. The length of the CDR3 is 17 residues.

This clonotype was counted at least ten times. The chain employs TRBV9 and TRBJ1-1; maybe TRBD1 (5 bases). Germline CDR1 is SGDLS and CDR2 is YYNGEE. The CDR3 contains 14 residues. Trimming took 3 bases from V and 3 from J, leaving 12 bases between them. The CDR3 DNA follows: TGTGCCAGCAGCGCAGGTGGGGGGGACACTGAAGCTTTCTTT. Translated, it gives CASSAGGGDTEAFF.

This clonotype was seen a few times. As DNA, the CDR3 is TGCAGTGCTAGAGAACAGGCGAAACTGTTTTTT. Its translation is CSAREQAKLFF. The gene calls are TRBV20-1 and TRBJ1-4; D may be TRBD1 (5 bases). From germline, CDR1 is DFQATT and CDR2 SNEGSKA (reference sequence). The CDR3 is 11 amino acids. V was pared by 0 bases and J by 11 bases, with 7 bases between.

This clonotype was counted many times. The chain couples TRBV7-4 to TRBJ1-5, with D unresolved. The CDR3 contains 17 residues. Germline lookup yields CDR1 SGHVT and CDR2 SQSDAQ. V lost 2 bases and J lost 2, with 16 bases in between. The CDR3 DNA reads as TGTGCCAGCAGCTTATCCCTAGGACGGGAAGGCAATCAGCCCCAGCATTTT. Its protein is CASSLSLGREGNQPQHF.

This clonotype was observed at least ten times. The chain carries TRBV5-1 and TRBJ2-6; D remains ambiguous. Looked up from germline, CDR1 is SGHRS and CDR2 is YFSETQ. This CDR3 contains 13 residues. Trimming took off 5 bases at V and 1 base at J, with 4 bases between the two ends. CDR3 region: CASSGSGANVLTF. The CDR3 DNA follows: TGCGCCAGCAGTGGATCTGGGGCCAACGTCCTGACTTTC.

This clonotype was detected ten times or more. This rearrangement joins TRBV27 to TRBJ2-1, with D possibly being TRBD2 (7 bases). Trimming pared 7 bases from V and 5 bases from J, leaving 30 bases between. The CDR3 sequence is 19 residues long. Germline CDR1 and CDR2: MNHEY and SMNVEV (reference sequence). This CDR3 is CASILPHRGQPGGHNEQFF. In nucleotides, the CDR3 is TGTGCCAGCATTCTTCCTCACCGGGGCCAACCCGGGGGGCACAATGAGCAGTTCTTC.

This clonotype was observed at least ten times. V gene TRBV24-1 combines with J gene TRBJ2-2, with D possibly TRBD1 on 6 matching bases. Trimming left V 10 bases short and J 7 bases short, with 24 bases between. From germline, CDR1 is KGHDR and CDR2 SFDVKD. The CDR3 is 16 residues long. The CDR3 coding sequence is TGTGCCACGGCACCGGGACACCGTACGTCTGGCGGGGAGCTGTTTTTT. This gives the protein CATAPGHRTSGGELFF.

The table lists this clonotype with many counts. The V and J genes are TRBV4-1 and TRBJ1-1, with D possibly TRBD1 on 6 matching bases. Germline CDR1 and CDR2: MGHRA and YSYEKL. V lost 2 bases and J 4 bases, leaving 11 bases between the germline ends. The CDR3 length is 14 residues. CDR3 region: CASSQSTGRTEAFF. CDR3 in DNA: TGCGCCAGCAGCCAATCTACAGGGCGCACTGAAGCTTTCTTT.

The table lists this clonotype with many counts. V is TRBV21-1 and J is TRBJ2-7; TRBD1, the table's D call, lacks a check against the DNA. TRBV21-1 has pseudogene status. The CDR3 is 17 amino acids. CDR3 loop: CASSKGGEINPSYEQYF. DNA for the CDR3: TGTGCCAGCAGCAAAGGGGGGGAGATAAACCCTTCCTACGAGCAGTACTTC.

This clonotype was recorded many times. The chain uses TRBV29-1 and TRBJ2-2, with 7 nucleotides matching TRBD1. This CDR3 has 15 amino acids. Trimming cost V 3 bases and J 0 bases; bases outside gene matches: 4. Germline V gene data show CDR1 as SQVTM and CDR2 as ANQGSEA. CDR3: CSVDPGTANTGELFF. The CDR3 DNA is TGCAGCGTTGATCCCGGGACAGCGAACACCGGGGAGCTGTTTTTT.

This clonotype appeared many times. This chain links TRBV5-5 with TRBJ2-7; 11 bases match TRBD2. The CDR3 length is 17 residues. With V trimmed by 0 bases and J by 3 bases, 8 bases remained unmatched. Per the germline V gene, CDR1 is SGHKS and CDR2 is YYEKEE (reference sequence). This CDR3 is CASSLDLSTSGNYEQYF. The CDR3 nucleotides are TGTGCCAGCAGCTTGGACCTTTCGACTAGCGGGAACTACGAGCAGTACTTC. Based on the CDR3 plus reference TRBV5-5 and TRBJ2-7, the full variable domain is DAGVTQSPTHLIKTRGQQVTLRCSPISGHKSVSWYQQVLGQGPQFIFQYYEKEERGRGNFPDRFSARQFPNYSSELNVNALLLGDSALYLCASSLDLSTSGNYEQYFGPGTRLTVT.

The V gene is TRBV12-3 or TRBV12-4, the J gene TRBJ2-1, with D maybe TRBD1 (6 bases). V lost 6 bases to trimming and J lost 0 bases, with 15 bases between them. The CDR3 sequence is 16 residues long. The CDR3 sequence: CASSTQGGGSYNEQFF. The DNA for the CDR3 is TGTGCCAGCAGCACACAGGGTGGGGGCTCCTACAATGAGCAGTTCTTC.

The sample holds a few counts of this clonotype. The CDR3 DNA is TGTGCCAGCAGCTTACGATTCCCCGAGCAGTACTTC. Residues: CASSLRFPEQYF. The chain joins TRBV7-9 to TRBJ2-7; D gene uncertain. The germline V and J ends were trimmed by 2 bases and 6 bases, with 8 bases remaining between them. The CDR3 runs 12 residues. Looked up from germline, CDR1 is SEHNR and CDR2 is FQNEAQ (reference sequence).

This clonotype occurred many times. The rearrangement joins TRBV6-6 to TRBJ1-2, with D unclear. The germline V gene has CDR1 MNHNY and CDR2 SVGAGI (reference sequence). V was clipped by 8 bases and J by 6 bases, with 13 bases between them. The CDR3 runs 12 residues. The DNA for the CDR3 is TGTGCCAGCGCCTTGATCGGTGATGGCTACACCTTC. Protein sequence: CASALIGDGYTF.

The chain couples TRBV11-2 to TRBJ2-3, with D unresolved. V was pared by 2 bases and J by 2 bases, with 8 bases between. From germline, CDR1 is SGHAT and CDR2 FQNNGV. This CDR3 spans 14 amino acids. This chain's CDR3 is CASSLWTATDTQYF. The CDR3 DNA sequence: TGTGCCAGCAGCTTATGGACGGCCACAGATACGCAGTATTTT.

The V and J genes are TRBV27 and TRBJ2-3, with D perhaps being TRBD1 or TRBD2 (5 bases each). From germline, CDR1 is MNHEY and CDR2 SMNVEV (reference sequence). Deletions cut 6 bases from V and 4 bases from J, with 11 bases between. There are 13 residues in the CDR3. DNA for the CDR3: TGTGCCAGCAGCAGAAGAGGGGCAGATACGCAGTATTTT. Translation: CASSRRGADTQYF.

This clonotype came up many times. The chain has TRBV27 and TRBJ2-1; D gene ambiguous. The CDR3 covers 17 residues. Germline V CDR1 and CDR2: MNHEY, SMNVEV (reference sequence). V was cut by 2 bases and J by 4 bases, with 18 bases left in between. The CDR3 loop is CASSLLSGSPEYNEQFF. The CDR3 nucleotides read TGTGCCAGCAGTTTACTATCGGGCTCCCCAGAGTACAATGAGCAGTTCTTC.

This chain uses TRBV7-8 with TRBJ1-5; no clear D. Germline CDR1 and CDR2: SGHVS and FQNEAQ. V gave up 1 base and J gave up 7 bases, with 11 bases separating them. The CDR3 is 14 amino acids. This CDR3 reads CASSLDRFKQPQHF. The CDR3 nucleotides are TGTGCCAGCAGCTTAGATCGGTTTAAGCAGCCCCAGCATTTT. Based on the CDR3 plus reference TRBV7-8 and TRBJ1-5, the full variable domain is GAGVSQSPRYKVAKRGQDVALRCDPISGHVSLFWYQQALGQGPEFLTYFQNEAQLDKSGLPSDRFFAERPEGSVSTLKIQRTQQEDSAVYLCASSLDRFKQPQHFGDGTRLSIL.

This clonotype was recorded many times. This sequence joins TRBV4-1 and TRBJ2-1; 11 nucleotides line up with TRBD2. From germline, CDR1 is MGHRA and CDR2 YSYEKL. J gave up 4 bases and V 3 bases, and 5 bases lay outside the gene matches. CDR3 length: 16 residues. The CDR3, as DNA: TGCGCCAGCAGCCAGAGGGGACTAGCGGAGTACAATGAGCAGTTCTTC. Encoded protein: CASSQRGLAEYNEQFF.

This chain connects TRBV7-9 to TRBJ2-3; TRBD2 matches 7 bases. CDR3 length: 14 amino acids. V shed 5 bases, J shed 1 base, and the junction held 3 bases outside the gene matches. Germline V CDR1 and CDR2: SEHNR, FQNEAQ (reference sequence). The CDR3 loop reads CASSQGGRTDTQYF. The DNA for the CDR3 is TGTGCCAGCAGCCAGGGAGGGCGCACAGATACGCAGTATTTT.

This clonotype was seen a few times. The J gene is TRBJ2-1, the V gene TRBV2; D remains unclear. Germline-derived CDR1 and CDR2 are SNHLY and FYNNEI. The ends were cut back, 4 bases at V and 9 bases at J, with 10 bases in the middle. The length of the CDR3 is 12 residues. The chain's CDR3 is CASSGWAGEQFF. The CDR3 DNA is TGTGCCAGCAGTGGGTGGGCAGGTGAGCAGTTCTTC.

In its sample, this clonotype was seen many times. The V call is TRBV7-8, the J call TRBJ1-1; D perhaps matches TRBD1 (5 bases). V shed 5 bases and J shed 3 bases, with 10 bases lying between them. CDR3 length: 13 amino acids. The germline gives CDR1 SGHVS, CDR2 FQNEAQ. CDR3 in amino acids: CASSRGGDTEAFF. Here the CDR3 DNA reads TGTGCCAGCAGCCGAGGAGGGGACACTGAAGCTTTCTTT.

This clonotype was observed a few times. The limits of the CDR3 on the DNA are not certain, so only TCRdb's listed CDR3 is given. The chain recombines TRBV27 with TRBJ1-5. The germline V gene has CDR1 MNHEY and CDR2 SMNVEV (reference sequence). With termini counted, the CDR3 has 15 amino acids. The CDR3 loop reads CASDFRGNSNQPQHF.

This chain joins TRBV24-1 and TRBJ2-1, with D possibly TRBD2 on 5 matching bases. V lost 5 bases, J lost 6 bases, and 7 bases lay in between. The length of the CDR3 is 12 residues. Germline CDR1 and CDR2: KGHDR and SFDVKD. The CDR3 DNA is TGTGCCACCAGTGCAGGACTCAATGAGCAGTTCTTC. Translation: CATSAGLNEQFF.

This clonotype was detected ten times or more. V gene TRBV29-1 combines with J gene TRBJ2-1; the match to TRBD2 covers 10 bases. This CDR3 has 16 amino acids. The germline gives CDR1 SQVTM, CDR2 ANQGSEA. Trimming removed 4 bases from V and 4 bases from J; junction bases left unmatched: 10. The CDR3 DNA follows: TGCAGCGTTGTAGGGTTAGCGGGAGGCGAGTACAATGAGCAGTTCTTC. Amino acids: CSVVGLAGGEYNEQFF.